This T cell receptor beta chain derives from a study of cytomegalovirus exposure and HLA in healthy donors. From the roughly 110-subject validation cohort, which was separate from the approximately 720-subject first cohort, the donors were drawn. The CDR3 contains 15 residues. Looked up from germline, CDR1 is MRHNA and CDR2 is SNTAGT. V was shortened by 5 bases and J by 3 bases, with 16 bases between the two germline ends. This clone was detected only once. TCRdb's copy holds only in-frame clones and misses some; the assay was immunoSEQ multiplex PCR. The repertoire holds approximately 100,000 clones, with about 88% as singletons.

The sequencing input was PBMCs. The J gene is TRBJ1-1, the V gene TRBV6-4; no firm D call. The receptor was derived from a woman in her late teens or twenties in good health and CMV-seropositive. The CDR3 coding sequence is TGTGCCAGCAGTCCCTCTTCGGGGAGGCACACTGAAGCTTTCTTT. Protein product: CASSPSSGRHTEAFF.